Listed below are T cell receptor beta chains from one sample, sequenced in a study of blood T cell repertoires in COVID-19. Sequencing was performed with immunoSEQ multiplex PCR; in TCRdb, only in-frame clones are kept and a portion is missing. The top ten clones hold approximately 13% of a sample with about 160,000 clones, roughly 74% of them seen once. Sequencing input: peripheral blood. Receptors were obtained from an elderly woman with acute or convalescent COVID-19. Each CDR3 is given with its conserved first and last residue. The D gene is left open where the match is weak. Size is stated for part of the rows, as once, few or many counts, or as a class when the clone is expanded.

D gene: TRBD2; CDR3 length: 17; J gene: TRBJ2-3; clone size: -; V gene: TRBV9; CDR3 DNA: TGTGCCAGCAGCACCGGTCCAATAGCGGGAGGACCAGATACGCAGTATTTT; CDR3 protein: CASSTGPIAGGPDTQYF
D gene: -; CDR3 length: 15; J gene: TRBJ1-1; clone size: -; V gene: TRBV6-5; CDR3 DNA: TGTGCCACCGACCCGAGAGCAGGGGCTAGCACTGAAGCTTTCTTT; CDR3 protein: CATDPRAGASTEAFF
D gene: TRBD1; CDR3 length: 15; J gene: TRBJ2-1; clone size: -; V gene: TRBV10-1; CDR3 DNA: TGCGCCAGCAGCACGGGACAGTCCCCCGAGGATGAGCAGTTCTTC; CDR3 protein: CASSTGQSPEDEQFF
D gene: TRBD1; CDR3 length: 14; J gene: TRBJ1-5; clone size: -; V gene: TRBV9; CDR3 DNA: TGTGCCAGCAGCGAGACAGGGGTAAGTCAGCCCCAGCATTTT; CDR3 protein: CASSETGVSQPQHF
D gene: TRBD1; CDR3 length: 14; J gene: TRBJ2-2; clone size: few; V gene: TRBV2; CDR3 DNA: TGTGCCAGCAGAAACAGGGGTTGGACCGGGGAGCTGTTTTTT; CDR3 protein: CASRNRGWTGELFF
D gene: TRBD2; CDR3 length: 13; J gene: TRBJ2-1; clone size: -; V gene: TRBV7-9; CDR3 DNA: TGTGCCAGCAGCTTACGGGGGGTCGATGAGCAGTTCTTC; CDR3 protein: CASSLRGVDEQFF
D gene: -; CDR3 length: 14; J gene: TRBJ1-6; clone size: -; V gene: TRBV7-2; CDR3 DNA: TGTGCCACCCACCGAGAGGGTCCTAATTCACCCCTCCACTTT; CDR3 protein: CATHREGPNSPLHF
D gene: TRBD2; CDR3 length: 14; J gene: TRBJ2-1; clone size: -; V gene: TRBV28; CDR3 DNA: TGTGCCAGCAGTTTGGAGACTAGCTTTAATGAGCAGTTCTTC; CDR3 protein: CASSLETSFNEQFF
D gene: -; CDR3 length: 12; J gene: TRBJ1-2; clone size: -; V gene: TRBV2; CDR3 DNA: TGTGCCAGCAGCTCGAGCGGCTATGGCTACACCTTC; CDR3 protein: CASSSSGYGYTF
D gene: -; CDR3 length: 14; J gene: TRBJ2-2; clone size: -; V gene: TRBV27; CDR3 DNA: TGTGCCAGCCTCCGACGGGGAAACACCGGGGAGCTGTTTTTT; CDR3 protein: CASLRRGNTGELFF
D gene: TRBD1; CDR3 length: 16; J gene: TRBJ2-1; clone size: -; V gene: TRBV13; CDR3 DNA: TGTGCCAGCAGCTCGGGACAGGGGGCGACTAGACATGAGCAGTTCTTC; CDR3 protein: CASSSGQGATRHEQFF
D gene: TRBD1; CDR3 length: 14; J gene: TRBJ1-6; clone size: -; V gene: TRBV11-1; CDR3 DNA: TGTGCCAGCAGCCTGACAGGGTATAGTTCACCCCTCCACTTT; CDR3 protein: CASSLTGYSSPLHF
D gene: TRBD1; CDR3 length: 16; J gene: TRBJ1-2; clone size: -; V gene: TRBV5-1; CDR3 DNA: TGCGCCAGCAGCTCTCCCGGGACAGGGGTGAACTATGGCTACACCTTC; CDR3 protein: CASSSPGTGVNYGYTF
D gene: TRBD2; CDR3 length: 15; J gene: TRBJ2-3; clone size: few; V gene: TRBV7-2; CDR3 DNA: TGTGCCAGCAGCCCGGGGGGGGGAAGAACAGATACGCAGTATTTT; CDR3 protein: CASSPGGGRTDTQYF
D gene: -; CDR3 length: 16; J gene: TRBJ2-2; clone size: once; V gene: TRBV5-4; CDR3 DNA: TGTGCCAGCAGGAGGGACTCGACCAGGGCAGCCGGGGAGCTGTTTTTT; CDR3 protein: CASRRDSTRAAGELFF
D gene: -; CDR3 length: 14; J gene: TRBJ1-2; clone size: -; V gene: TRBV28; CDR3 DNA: TGTGCCAGCCGCCAACACGAAGCTAACTATGGCTACACCTTC; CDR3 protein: CASRQHEANYGYTF
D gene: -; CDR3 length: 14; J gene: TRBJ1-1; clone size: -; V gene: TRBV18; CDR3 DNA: TGTGCCAGCTCATTCCGACAGGACAACACTGAAGCTTTCTTT; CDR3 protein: CASSFRQDNTEAFF
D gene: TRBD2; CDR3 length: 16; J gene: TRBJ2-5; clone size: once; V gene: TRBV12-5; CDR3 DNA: TGTGCTAGTGGTCCGGGACTAGCGGGGGGTCAAGAGACCCAGTACTTC; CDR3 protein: CASGPGLAGGQETQYF
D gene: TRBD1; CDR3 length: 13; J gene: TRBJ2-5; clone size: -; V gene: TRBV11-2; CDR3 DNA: TGTGCCAGCAGCGGACAGGACTGGGGGACCCAGTACTTC; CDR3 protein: CASSGQDWGTQYF
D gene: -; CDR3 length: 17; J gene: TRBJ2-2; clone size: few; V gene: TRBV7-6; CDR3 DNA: TGTGCCAGCAGTCCCCGGTGGCCTGTGGGGCACACCGGGGAGCTGTTTTTT; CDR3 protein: CASSPRWPVGHTGELFF
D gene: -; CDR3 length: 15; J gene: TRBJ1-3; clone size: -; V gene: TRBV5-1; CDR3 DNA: TGCGCCAGCAGCGCAACCTCGGGGTCCGGAAACACCATATATTTT; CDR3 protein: CASSATSGSGNTIYF
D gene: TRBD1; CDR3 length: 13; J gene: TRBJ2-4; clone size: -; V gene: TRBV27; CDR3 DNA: TGTGCCAGCAGTCCCGACAGGGGAAACATTCAGTACTTC; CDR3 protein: CASSPDRGNIQYF
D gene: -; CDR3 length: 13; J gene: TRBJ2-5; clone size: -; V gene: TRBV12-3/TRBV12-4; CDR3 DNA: TGTGCCAGCAGTTTAGGGCAGGGTCAGACCCAGTACTTC; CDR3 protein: CASSLGQGQTQYF
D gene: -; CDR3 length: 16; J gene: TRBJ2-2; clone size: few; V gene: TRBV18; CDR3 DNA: TGTGCCAGCTCAATCGCCGGGACAACGAACACCGGGGAGCTGTTTTTT; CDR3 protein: CASSIAGTTNTGELFF
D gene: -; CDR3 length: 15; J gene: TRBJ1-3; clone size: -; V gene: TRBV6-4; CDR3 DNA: TGTGCCAGCAGTGACAACCAGGGTCCTGGAAACACCATATATTTT; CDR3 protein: CASSDNQGPGNTIYF
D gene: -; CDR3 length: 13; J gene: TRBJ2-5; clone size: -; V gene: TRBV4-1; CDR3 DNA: TGCGCCAGCAGCCGGGGGGGCTTAGAGACCCAGTACTTC; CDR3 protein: CASSRGGLETQYF
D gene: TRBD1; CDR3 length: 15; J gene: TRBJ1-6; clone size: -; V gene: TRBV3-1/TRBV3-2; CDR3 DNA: TGTGCCAGCAGCCAAGAGACAGGGAGAAATTCACCCCTCCACTTT; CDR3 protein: CASSQETGRNSPLHF
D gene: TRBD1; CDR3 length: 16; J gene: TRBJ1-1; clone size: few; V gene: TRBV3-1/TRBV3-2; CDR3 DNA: TGTGCCAGCAGCCCTCAGGGGGCAAAATTGAACACTGAAGCTTTCTTT; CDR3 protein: CASSPQGAKLNTEAFF
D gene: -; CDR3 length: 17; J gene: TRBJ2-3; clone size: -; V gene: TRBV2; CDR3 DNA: TGTGCCAGCAGAGCATTCGGGGGGCCTCCTCTGGCAGATACGCAGTATTTT; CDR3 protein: CASRAFGGPPLADTQYF
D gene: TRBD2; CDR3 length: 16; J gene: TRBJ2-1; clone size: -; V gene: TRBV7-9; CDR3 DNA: TGTGCCAGCAGCCCCGTCGGCGGGGGTCCCCTGGGTGAGCAGTTCTTC; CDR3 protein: CASSPVGGGPLGEQFF
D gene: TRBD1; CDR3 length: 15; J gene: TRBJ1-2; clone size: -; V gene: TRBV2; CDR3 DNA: TGTGCCAGCAGTGAAGGGACAGGGCTCAACTATGGCTACACCTTC; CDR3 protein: CASSEGTGLNYGYTF
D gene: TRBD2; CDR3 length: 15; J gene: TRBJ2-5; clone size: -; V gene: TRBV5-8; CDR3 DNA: TGTGCCAGCAGCTATCAGCGGGGGGCTCGGGAGACCCAGTACTTC; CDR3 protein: CASSYQRGARETQYF
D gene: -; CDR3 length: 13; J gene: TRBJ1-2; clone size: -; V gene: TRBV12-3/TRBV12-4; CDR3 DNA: TGTGCCAGCAGTCGACAGGTTCCCTATGGCTACACCTTC; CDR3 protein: CASSRQVPYGYTF
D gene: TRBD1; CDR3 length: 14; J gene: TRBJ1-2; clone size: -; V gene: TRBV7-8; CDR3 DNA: TGTGCCAGCAGCTTAGGGCAGGGGGCGGATGGCTACACCTTC; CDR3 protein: CASSLGQGADGYTF
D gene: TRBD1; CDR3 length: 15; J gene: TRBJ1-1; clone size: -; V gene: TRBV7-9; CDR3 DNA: TGTGCCAGCAGCTTAATGGGACAGGGGCTCGCAGAAGCTTTCTTT; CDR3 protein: CASSLMGQGLAEAFF
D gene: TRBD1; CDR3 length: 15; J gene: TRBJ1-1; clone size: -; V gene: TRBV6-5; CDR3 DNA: TGTGCCAGCAGTTACTCTGACAGGGGGTACACTGAAGCTTTCTTT; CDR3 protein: CASSYSDRGYTEAFF
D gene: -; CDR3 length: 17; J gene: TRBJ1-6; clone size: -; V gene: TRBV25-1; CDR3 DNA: TGTGCCAGCAGTGAATCAGGGGTTAGCTCCTATAATTCACCCCTCCACTTT; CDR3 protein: CASSESGVSSYNSPLHF